These 10 T cell receptor beta chains originate from one sample sequenced in a study of T cells in localized non-small cell lung cancer. Sequenced by immunoSEQ multiplex PCR; TCRdb stores in-frame clones only, minus some. The data show over 45,000 clones, about 72% seen once. The starting material was peripheral blood, obtained before any cancer treatment. The receptors shown here come from a man aged 35 to 69 with stage I squamous cell lung carcinoma.

This chain links TRBV4-3 with TRBJ2-7; D could derive from TRBD1 or TRBD2 (6 bases each). Per germline, CDR1 LGHNA and CDR2 YSLEER. Trimming pared 4 bases from V and 4 bases from J, leaving 14 bases between. The CDR3 has 14 residues. The CDR3 here is CASSLQGGGYEQYF. CDR3 nucleotides: TGCGCCAGCAGCCTACAGGGAGGCGGGTACGAGCAGTACTTC.

The chain combines TRBV9 with TRBJ1-6; possibly TRBD1 for D (5 bases). The V end lost 3 bases, the J end lost 6 bases, and 13 bases lay between the germline ends. Germline V CDR1 and CDR2: SGDLS, YYNGEE. This CDR3 has 15 residues. The CDR3 bases are TGTGCCAGCAGCGGCAGGGAATCTCGTAATTCACCCCTCCACTTT. This gives the protein CASSGRESRNSPLHF.

The chain uses TRBV28 and TRBJ2-5; possibly TRBD1 or TRBD2 for D (6 bases each). Trimming stripped 1 base from V and 2 bases from J, with 14 bases between. Germline V gene lookup returns CDR1 MDHEN and CDR2 SYDVKM. The CDR3 runs to 16 residues. The CDR3 region is CASSLSGATAQETQYF. DNA for the CDR3: TGTGCCAGCAGTTTATCGGGGGCGACCGCTCAAGAGACCCAGTACTTC.

The chain combines TRBV6-1 with TRBJ2-3; tentatively, D is TRBD1 (5 bases). Germline loops: CDR1 MNHNS, CDR2 SASEGT. The length of the CDR3 is 13 residues. V shed 7 bases and J shed 1 base, with 9 bases lying between them. The CDR3 spells CASNVGGTDTQYF. The DNA of the CDR3 is TGTGCCAGCAATGTAGGGGGCACAGATACGCAGTATTTT.

This clone was seen at least ten times. This chain uses TRBV6-1 with TRBJ1-1; D call uncertain. V dropped 4 bases and J dropped 1 base, with 4 bases sitting between them. CDR3 length: 12 amino acids. Germline-derived CDR1 and CDR2 are MNHNS and SASEGT. In nucleotides, the CDR3 is TGTGCCAGCAGTGTAAGGAACACTGAAGCTTTCTTT. Amino acids: CASSVRNTEAFF.

This chain uses TRBV18 with TRBJ1-1; possible D gene TRBD1, 6 bases. This CDR3 is built from 14 residues. CDR1 and CDR2 (germline): KGHSH, LQKENI. V shed 3 bases and J shed 0 bases, with 8 bases lying between them. The CDR3 sequence is CASSPGQLNTEAFF. The CDR3 bases are TGTGCCAGCTCACCCGGACAGCTGAACACTGAAGCTTTCTTT.

The chain uses TRBV2 and TRBJ2-5; 9 bases line up with TRBD1. This CDR3 contains 15 residues. After removal of 7 bases from V and 4 bases from J, the junction contained 10 bases not matched to a gene. From germline, CDR1 is SNHLY and CDR2 FYNNEI. In DNA form, the CDR3 reads TGTGCCAGCACGGGTCCGGACAGGGGCTCAGAGACCCAGTACTTC. As protein: CASTGPDRGSETQYF.

CDR3 bases: TGTGCCTGGAGCGTCCAAAGGGGCTCTGGAAACACCATATATTTT. Amino acids: CAWSVQRGSGNTIYF. This chain joins TRBV30 and TRBJ1-3; D possibly corresponds to TRBD1 (5 bases). Between the trimmed V and J ends, which lost 3 bases and 0 bases, there was a span of 12 bases. Looked up from germline, CDR1 is GTSNPN and CDR2 is SVGIG (reference sequence). This CDR3 is 15 amino acids long.

This chain links TRBV27 with TRBJ2-5; either TRBD1 or TRBD2 may fit D (5 bases each). CDR3 size: 16 residues. Germline CDR1 is MNHEY and CDR2 is SMNVEV (reference sequence). V lost 4 bases to trimming and J lost 4 bases, with 19 bases between them. The chain's CDR3 is CASSYRSGRNLETQYF. CDR3 nucleotide sequence: TGTGCCAGCAGTTACCGCTCGGGACGGAACTTAGAGACCCAGTACTTC.

This sequence joins TRBV6-1 and TRBJ1-2; D call uncertain. Trimming left V 7 bases short and J 5 bases short, with 20 bases between. The length of the CDR3 is 15 residues. The germline gives CDR1 MNHNS, CDR2 SASEGT. This CDR3 reads CASTPGVTELYGYTF. In DNA, the CDR3 is TGTGCCAGCACCCCCGGGGTGACGGAGCTTTATGGCTACACCTTC.